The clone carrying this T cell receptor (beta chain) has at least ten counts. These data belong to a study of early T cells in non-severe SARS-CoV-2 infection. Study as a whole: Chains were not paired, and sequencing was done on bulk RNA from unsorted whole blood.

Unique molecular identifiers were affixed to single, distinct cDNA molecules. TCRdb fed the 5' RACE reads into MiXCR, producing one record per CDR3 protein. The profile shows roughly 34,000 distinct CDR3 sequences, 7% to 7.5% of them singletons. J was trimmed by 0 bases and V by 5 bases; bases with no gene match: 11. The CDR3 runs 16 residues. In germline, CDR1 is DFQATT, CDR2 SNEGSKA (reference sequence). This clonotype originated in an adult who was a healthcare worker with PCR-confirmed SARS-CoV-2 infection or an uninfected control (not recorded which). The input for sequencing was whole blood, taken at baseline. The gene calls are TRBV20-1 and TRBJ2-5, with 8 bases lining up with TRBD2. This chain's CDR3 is CSAFRGTSGYQETQYF. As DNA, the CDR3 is TGCAGTGCTTTCCGGGGGACTAGTGGGTACCAAGAGACCCAGTACTTC.